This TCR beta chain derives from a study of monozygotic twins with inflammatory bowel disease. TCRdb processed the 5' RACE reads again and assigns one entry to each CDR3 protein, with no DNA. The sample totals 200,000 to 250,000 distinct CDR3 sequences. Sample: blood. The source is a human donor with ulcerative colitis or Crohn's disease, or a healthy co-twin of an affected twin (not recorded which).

This CDR3 is CAIRGTGNTGELFF. J is TRBJ2-2 and V is TRBV10-3; TCRdb lists TRBD1, though no DNA is available to test this call. The germline CDR1 and CDR2 sequences are ENHRY and SYGVKD. This CDR3 is built from 14 residues.